This T cell receptor (beta chain) was obtained from a study of cytomegalovirus exposure and HLA in healthy donors. Study-wide results and limits: Researchers counted around 180 TCR beta chains as cytomegalovirus-associated.

This clone was recorded a few times. As yet, its antigen is unknown. Primers included in the PCR were 60 Vbeta and 13 Jbeta primers. Clones were sequenced by immunoSEQ multiplex PCR, and TCRdb holds only the in-frame ones, with some missing. The sample contains over 20,000 clones, 70% of which appear only once. CDR3 length: 19 amino acids. With 3 bases clipped from V and 0 bases from J, the junction kept 14 bases outside the gene matches. In germline, CDR1 is SGHDT, CDR2 YYEEEE. The chain uses TRBV5-6 and TRBJ1-5; 8 bases align to TRBD1. Sequencing was done on a sample of PBMCs. The sequence came from a woman in her forties or fifties in good health and CMV-seronegative. The CDR3, as DNA: TGTGCCAGCAGCTCTGGACAGGGCCAGTTACGCAATAGCAATCAGCCCCAGCATTTT. Translated, it gives CASSSGQGQLRNSNQPQHF.